The entry that follows covers one T cell receptor beta chain sequence. Its recognized antigen is unknown. No base qualities exist here, and no much larger clone lies one base off it. This sample is drawn from a study of cytomegalovirus exposure and HLA in healthy donors (dated by TCRdb to the late 2010s). Describing the broader study: An earlier analysis of 550 to 700 of the donors reported 250 to 300 Gb of sequence data and roughly 110 million unique TCR beta sequences from roughly 180 million T cells. Of the 300 to 500 genotyped donors, 80% to 90% were placed in the genetic ancestry cluster associated with self-reported Caucasian donors. All discovery cohort repertoires had been generated on a single sequencing platform. The study was designed to test whether signatures of past pathogen exposure could be identified by cataloging public T cell receptors. An early release covering roughly 600 HLA-typed donors comprised approximately 290 gigabases of sequencing data and tens of millions of unique TCR sequences. In the later analysis, no new phenotypic data were used to find candidate immune exposures; instead, reliance was placed on TCR beta sequences and their occurrence across donors. A later genetic analysis used genome-wide SNP genotypes for 398 of the 666 donors, treating that subset as a discovery cohort. In an earlier analysis of around 540 of the donors, high-throughput TCR beta sequencing was used to judge whether each TCR beta V gene segment behaved as functional or pseudogenic. Roughly 5 DR-DQ haplotypes were handled as single units for association and clustering, since linkage in the cohort was strong. On average, roughly 200,000 unique TCR beta nucleotide sequences were sequenced per donor among 398 genotyped donors of the cohort, with 15% to 20% of those sequences being non-productive. Class I and class II HLA loci were covered by the typing at four-digit resolution. The study profiled the T cell repertoires of under 700 subjects by immunosequencing and related them to cytomegalovirus serostatus. In addition to the first cohort of roughly 670 subjects, a separate validation cohort of around 110 different subjects was used. A later analysis re-analyzed previously published TCR beta repertoires from hundreds of donors and added high-resolution HLA genotyping to study TCR occurrence patterns. The number of typed donors differed by locus: roughly 629-630 for A, B, C, DRB1 and DQB1; approximately 520 for DQA1; some 590 for DPA1; and around 450 for DPB1. Donor age, sex, ethnicity and CMV serostatus were collected together with the repertoire data. High-throughput TCR immunosequencing, statistical association of individual TCRs with disease status, and machine learning were combined to predict cytomegalovirus infection status.

Beyond this particular receptor, the publication reports: A further reported finding was that TCR beta sequences accurately predicted the HLA-A and HLA-B alleles for most subjects in the first cohort. The only immune exposure information available for the cohort was CMV serostatus. Because some donors lacked HLA typing at each locus, the association tests relied only on the typed subset. Because counts were too low, about 15 rarely observed V segments, including chromosome 9 orphons, were left out of the earlier analysis of about 500 of the donors. Correlated functional status among segregating V segments might be attributable to linkage disequilibrium, but an unknown experimental factor could not be ruled out. The authors suggested that the approach could potentially be extended to other disease states and immunological phenotypes. A later genetic analysis reported fewer N-insertions in productive TCRs among donors in an Asian-associated ancestry cluster than the roughly 650-donor mean. In a later analysis, the rate of TCR association differed among HLA loci, with DRB1 alleles having the most associated TCRs and HLA-C alleles having the fewest. The classifier was reported to diagnose cytomegalovirus status with high specificity and sensitivity in both the original and validation cohorts. A total of around 150 TCR beta chains were listed by the study as associated with cytomegalovirus. According to a later analysis, most CMV-associated TCR beta chains appeared to be HLA-restricted, and the HLA associations seemed to be driven largely by CMV exposure. Most TCR sequences were observed very rarely across donors, whereas some public TCRs were present in many individuals. Sequencing depth was assumed to be roughly uniform across donors in the presence/absence analyses, though that assumption may not hold. A group of highly shared sequence variants was considered likely to be a technical artifact of the sequencing pipeline. At a false discovery rate of 0.05, a later analysis linked some 18,000 TCR beta sequences to specific HLA alleles. In vitro tests confirmed that a few of the cytomegalovirus-associated TCR beta chains recognize cytomegalovirus antigens. In an earlier analysis of 450 to 750 of the donors, most TCR beta V segments appeared in productive rearrangements about 87% or about 30% of the time, broadly matching IMGT annotations. Strong co-occurrence of HLA alleles, especially DR and DQ, made assigning TCR associations to individual alleles difficult. A later analysis found that HLA-associated TCR beta chains were more clonally expanded and had lower generation probabilities than equally common non-associated chains. In a later analysis, several top co-occurrence clusters were reported to appear linked to parvovirus B19, influenza, CMV and Epstein-Barr virus. Some IMGT-functional V segments, including TRBV6-2 and TRBV6-3, could not be told apart with the 87-base-pair reads, so those segments were excluded. In a later genetic analysis, a missense DCLRE1C variant was associated with V-gene and J-gene trimming of TCR beta chains, and the association was replicated in an independent cohort. The cohort was sequenced for TCR beta chains only, and without alpha or paired-chain data the features that could be detected were limited.

The library was produced with the immunoSEQ multiplex PCR assay. For the multiplex PCR, a mixture combining 60 forward primers for TCR Vbeta segments and 13 reverse primers for TCR Jbeta segments was used. The CDR3 region of rearranged TCR beta genes was amplified from genomic DNA with a multiplex PCR assay. Amplified TCR beta libraries were sequenced as 87-base-pair reads on the Illumina HiSeq System. In the source study's methods: A later analysis tallied roughly 76 million unique TCR beta chains across the approximately 670 repertoires, and approximately 12 million of those chains were shared by two or more donors. Raw reads were error-corrected and collapsed into unique sequences with a nearest-neighbor algorithm that merged closely related sequences to remove PCR and sequencing errors. CDR3 sequences were aligned to IMGT reference sequences to assign V, D and J gene segments. For a sequence to be retained, at least a six-nucleotide match to both a V gene segment and a J gene segment was required. Rearrangements were classified as productive when the CDR3 lacked stop codons and remained in frame with V and J, and all other rearrangements were classified as non-productive. Following IMGT convention, CDR3 was defined as the stretch from the second conserved V-encoded cysteine to the conserved J-encoded phenylalanine. In an earlier analysis of more than 550 of the donors, sequences lacking an unambiguous match to a single V gene segment were excluded. In an earlier analysis of some 590 of the donors, a V segment was called functional when productive rearrangements were above 56.7%, and segregating when the standard deviation between donors exceeded 5%. A statistical classification framework was built to diagnose cytomegalovirus status from the catalog of TCR beta chain sequences. A later analysis assigned V and J genes by comparing TCR nucleotide sequences with IMGT/GENE-DB human TR gene sequences. The TCRdist pipeline was used in a later analysis to assign CDR3 sequences and most-parsimonious VDJ recombination scenarios. In a later analysis, each TCR beta chain was defined by its CDR3 amino acid sequence together with its V-gene family, and reads lacking a unique V-gene family were excluded. To address suspected cross-contamination and a sequencing artifact, a later analysis removed a few hundred highly shared, low-generation-probability nucleotide sequences. In a later analysis, a clonal expansion index for each public chain was calculated from normalized within-repertoire ranks of inferred template counts. In a later analysis, generation probabilities were computed with a VDJ recombination model fitted to out-of-frame rearrangements, and the resulting probabilities were checked against IGoR. A later analysis scored TCR-TCR, TCR-HLA and TCR-CMV co-occurrence with hypergeometric tests, applying a repertoire-size bias correction to TCR pairs. A later analysis estimated false discovery rates by permuting HLA or CMV assignments 20 times. In a later analysis, co-occurring TCRs were grouped with DBSCAN, and TCRdist sequence similarity was added when clustering was performed within HLA-allele-positive subsets. Co-occurrence clustering excluded repertoires with fewer than 30,000 or more than 120,000 public chains, plus five with anomalous nucleotide sharing. TCRdb took this table from immuneACCESS and kept in-frame rearrangements with V and J called. Such tables lack part of the clones; where checked against another copy, unresolved V genes explain under half of the gap, and the rest is unexplained. V, J and clone size derive from that table, while D and trimming were established from the DNA sequence. The sample data list approximately 90,000 clones, and roughly 80% of these were observed just once. The ten largest clonotypes hold 2.2% of the sample.

Relative to germline, V is missing 10 bases and J is missing 6 bases, with 10 bases of the junction outside any gene match. CDR1 MNHNS and CDR2 SASEGT are derived from the germline V gene. The CDR3 goes from the cysteine to the phenylalanine over 13 residues. The CDR3 DNA has 39 bases and is translated from base 1. In total, roughly 710 healthy bone marrow donors made up the cohort. At the time of sampling, every cohort member was nominally healthy, though immune exposures that went unrecorded were likely present. The donor was CMV seronegative and belonged to the group of 352 seronegative cohort members. Every donor gave a peripheral blood sample, and the peripheral blood mononuclear cells from that sample were used for TCR beta sequencing. The Qiagen DNeasy Blood Extraction Kit was used to extract genomic DNA from the blood cell samples.

Sequencing was done on a sample of PBMCs. The chain uses TRBV6-1 and TRBJ2-7; TRBD1 aligns with 9 central bases. The origin of this receptor is a man between 40 and 49 years old in good health and CMV-seronegative. The DNA sequence is given as TGTGCCACCTCTTTACAGGGGGCCGTCGAGCAGTACTTC. The encoded protein is CATSLQGAVEQYF.